A selection of T cell receptor beta chains follows, all from one sample in a study of T cells after posttransplantation cyclophosphamide. Profiling relied on immunoSEQ multiplex PCR, and the TCRdb table lists in-frame clones only, not all of them. The data show 42,000 or so clones, none appearing only once, with roughly 4.3% held by the ten largest. What was sequenced was PBMCs. The receptor source for this set is a woman aged 45-65 years in good health and a related stem cell transplant donor. Both conserved end residues are part of each CDR3. D genes are given only for firm matches. For some rows the clone size is stated as once, few or many, or as a class when expanded; others skip it.

>many|TRBD1|TRBV28|TRBJ1-3
CASSPRTGTGGGNTIYF
TGTGCCAGCAGTCCGCGGACAGGGACTGGCGGTGGAAACACCATATATTTT
>many|NA|TRBV4-1|TRBJ2-7
CASSQVAGFYEQYF
TGCGCCAGCAGCCAAGTTGCGGGGTTCTACGAGCAGTACTTC
>many|TRBD1|TRBV30|TRBJ1-4
CAWATGTGHEKLFF
TGTGCCTGGGCTACCGGGACAGGGCATGAAAAACTGTTTTTT
>many|NA|TRBV11-3|TRBJ1-6
CASSPQGHTNSPLHF
TGTGCCAGCAGCCCGCAGGGACACACCAATTCACCCCTCCACTTT
>NA|NA|TRBV6-5|TRBJ1-4
CASSYPPEKLFF
TGTGCCAGCAGTTACCCCCCGGAAAAACTGTTTTTT
>many|NA|TRBV6-1|TRBJ1-3
CASTLSVSSGNTIYF
TGTGCCAGCACCCTTTCGGTATCCTCTGGAAACACCATATATTTT
>many|NA|TRBV4-2|TRBJ2-2
CASSLLSPNTGELFF
TGTGCCAGCAGCCTACTAAGCCCTAACACCGGGGAGCTGTTTTTT
>many|NA|TRBV6-5|TRBJ2-1
CASRGTYSYNEQFF
TGTGCCAGCAGGGGGACATACTCCTACAATGAGCAGTTCTTC
>many|TRBD2|TRBV7-3|TRBJ2-3
CASSQGLAGAKYTDTQYF
TGTGCCAGCAGCCAAGGACTAGCGGGGGCGAAATACACAGATACGCAGTATTTT
>many|NA|TRBV6-6|TRBJ2-2
CASSSGGELFF
TGTGCCAGCAGTTCGGGGGGGGAGCTGTTTTTT
>NA|TRBD2|TRBV12-5|TRBJ2-5
CASGLQRGSWETQYF
TGTGCTAGTGGTTTGCAGCGGGGTTCGTGGGAGACCCAGTACTTC
>few|TRBD1|TRBV28|TRBJ1-6
CASHGQASSYNSPLHF
TGTGCCAGTCACGGACAGGCGAGCTCCTATAATTCACCCCTCCACTTT
>many|NA|TRBV11-2|TRBJ2-2
CASSSNRGGGELFF
TGTGCCAGCAGCTCCAACAGGGGAGGCGGGGAGCTGTTTTTT
>few|NA|TRBV27|TRBJ1-2
CASSPGQLKYGYTF
TGTGCCAGCAGCCCCGGACAGCTAAAATATGGCTACACCTTC
>many|NA|TRBV4-2|TRBJ2-7
CASSQDLGQYYEQYF
TGTGCCAGCAGCCAAGATCTTGGCCAGTACTACGAGCAGTACTTC
>many|NA|TRBV2|TRBJ1-3
CASSAEGFSGNTIYF
TGTGCCAGCAGTGCTGAGGGATTCTCTGGAAACACCATATATTTT
>many|TRBD1|TRBV7-9|TRBJ1-2
CASSLAQDRGDYGYTF
TGTGCCAGCAGCTTAGCCCAGGACAGGGGGGACTATGGCTACACCTTC
>many|TRBD1|TRBV11-2|TRBJ1-6
CASSLDARQGPFRSLHF
TGTGCCAGCAGCTTAGATGCGAGACAGGGGCCCTTTAGGTCCCTCCACTTT
>many|NA|TRBV7-9|TRBJ2-2
CASSYPQGPNTGELFF
TGTGCCAGCAGTTATCCACAGGGTCCGAACACCGGGGAGCTGTTTTTT
>few|NA|TRBV5-1|TRBJ2-3
CASSLWGASGTDTQYF
TGCGCCAGCAGCTTGTGGGGCGCCTCGGGCACAGATACGCAGTATTTT
>many|TRBD1|TRBV12-5|TRBJ1-1
CASGRIPGGGINTEAFF
TGTGCTAGTGGTCGAATCCCAGGGGGCGGTATAAACACTGAAGCTTTCTTT
>few|NA|TRBV6-1|TRBJ1-4
CASSGQDNEKLFF
TGTGCCAGCAGTGGGCAGGATAATGAAAAACTGTTTTTT
>many|NA|TRBV4-1|TRBJ2-7
CASSQHSLSEQYF
TGCGCCAGCAGCCAACACTCTCTCTCCGAGCAGTACTTC
>many|TRBD1|TRBV5-1|TRBJ2-7
CASADRANSYEQYF
TGCGCCAGCGCGGACAGGGCCAATTCCTACGAGCAGTACTTC
>many|TRBD2|TRBV13|TRBJ2-3
CASSSRTDLERGVGDTQYF
TGTGCCAGCAGCTCCCGGACAGATCTGGAGCGGGGGGTAGGTGATACGCAGTATTTT
>many|NA|TRBV10-2|TRBJ2-1
CASRTGKPYNEQFF
TGCGCCAGCCGGACGGGGAAGCCCTACAATGAGCAGTTCTTC
>many|NA|TRBV7-8|TRBJ1-3
CASSLVQGIGNTIYF
TGTGCCAGCAGCTTAGTCCAGGGGATAGGAAACACCATATATTTT
>few|NA|TRBV27|TRBJ1-6
CASSLPRVAGASSYNSPLHF
TGTGCCAGCAGTTTGCCCCGGGTTGCGGGGGCTTCGTCCTATAATTCACCCCTCCACTTT
>many|TRBD1|TRBV4-3|TRBJ1-5
CASSPYGTGRDQPQHF
TGCGCCAGCAGCCCATATGGGACAGGGAGGGATCAGCCCCAGCATTTT
>many|NA|TRBV5-1|TRBJ2-1
CASSYRGNEQFF
TGCGCCAGCAGCTATAGGGGGAATGAGCAGTTCTTC
>many|NA|TRBV11-1|TRBJ1-1
CASSLDILNTEAFF
TGTGCCAGCAGCTTGGACATTTTAAACACTGAAGCTTTCTTT
>many|TRBD1|TRBV7-2|TRBJ2-5
CASSFKTGSIQETQYF
TGTGCCAGCAGCTTCAAGACAGGGTCCATCCAAGAGACCCAGTACTTC
>many|NA|TRBV5-1|TRBJ2-5
CASSTTGRGAETQYF
TGCGCCAGCAGCACAACAGGGAGGGGGGCAGAGACCCAGTACTTC
>many|TRBD1|TRBV6-5|TRBJ2-7
CASSDRASSYEQYF
TGTGCCAGCAGCGACAGGGCAAGCTCCTACGAGCAGTACTTC
>many|NA|TRBV30|TRBJ1-3
CALNRVGNTIYF
TGTGCCCTAAACAGGGTTGGAAACACCATATATTTT
>many|TRBD2|TRBV4-1|TRBJ2-5
CASSQDRTSGAQGTQYF
TGCGCCAGCAGCCAAGATCGAACTAGCGGGGCCCAAGGGACCCAGTACTTC
>many|NA|TRBV12-5|TRBJ2-7
CASGLKATYEQYF
TGTGCTAGTGGTTTGAAAGCCACCTACGAGCAGTACTTC
>many|NA|TRBV2|TRBJ1-1
CASALVQDTEAFF
TGTGCCAGCGCCTTAGTCCAAGACACTGAAGCTTTCTTT
>many|TRBD1|TRBV30|TRBJ2-7
CAWSRIRDRTYEQYF
TGTGCCTGGAGCAGAATCCGGGACAGAACCTACGAGCAGTACTTC
>many|NA|TRBV7-2|TRBJ2-4
CASSLYPGTANIQYF
TGTGCCAGCAGCTTATATCCCGGGACTGCCAACATTCAGTACTTC
>many|NA|TRBV7-2|TRBJ1-1
CASSLVVEAFF
TGTGCCAGCAGCTTAGTCGTTGAAGCTTTCTTT
>many|TRBD1|TRBV9|TRBJ2-2
CASSSRQGANTGELFF
TGTGCCAGCAGCTCGCGACAGGGGGCGAACACCGGGGAGCTGTTTTTT
>many|TRBD2|TRBV7-9|TRBJ2-4
CASSLGGGGATKNIQYF
TGTGCCAGCAGCTTAGGAGGCGGGGGGGCAACCAAAAACATTCAGTACTTC
>many|TRBD2|TRBV18|TRBJ2-3
CASSPAGGRPDTQYF
TGTGCCAGCTCACCGGCGGGGGGGCGGCCAGATACGCAGTATTTT
>many|NA|TRBV6-5|TRBJ1-6
CASRLSYGSNSPLHF
TGTGCCAGCAGACTCAGCTACGGGAGCAATTCACCCCTCCACTTT
>many|NA|TRBV4-3|TRBJ2-3
CASSLGQPTGTDTQYF
TGCGCCAGCAGCCTCGGACAACCCACGGGCACAGATACGCAGTATTTT
>many|NA|TRBV10-3|TRBJ2-1
CAISEWDSNNEQFF
TGTGCCATCAGTGAGTGGGACTCTAACAATGAGCAGTTCTTC
>many|NA|TRBV5-1|TRBJ1-2
CASSLAGGKGYGYTF
TGCGCCAGCAGCCTCGCGGGGGGCAAGGGCTATGGCTACACCTTC
>few|NA|TRBV11-3|TRBJ2-2
CASSPPDTEVGELFF
TGTGCCAGCAGCCCCCCGGACACCGAGGTTGGGGAGCTGTTTTTT
>many|TRBD1|TRBV19|TRBJ1-6
CASSMGRGFSSPLHF
TGTGCCAGTAGTATGGGCAGGGGGTTTTCTTCACCCCTCCACTTT
>many|TRBD1|TRBV6-5|TRBJ2-7
CASSPETGGPLEQYF
TGTGCCAGCAGTCCCGAGACAGGGGGACCGCTCGAGCAGTACTTC
>many|NA|TRBV29-1|TRBJ1-2
CSVESGYGYTF
TGCAGCGTTGAATCGGGGTATGGCTACACCTTC
>many|TRBD1|TRBV28|TRBJ1-5
CASSPTGGLRNQPQHF
TGTGCCAGCAGTCCCACAGGGGGATTGAGGAATCAGCCCCAGCATTTT
>many|NA|TRBV11-1|TRBJ1-1
CASSFDGYTEAFF
TGTGCCAGCAGCTTTGACGGGTACACTGAAGCTTTCTTT
>many|TRBD1|TRBV13|TRBJ1-1
CASSLSQDRGIEAFF
TGTGCCAGCAGCTTAAGCCAGGACAGGGGTATTGAAGCTTTCTTT
>many|NA|TRBV19|TRBJ1-2
CASSIYSDSFNYGYTF
TGTGCCAGTAGTATATACTCCGATTCCTTTAACTATGGCTACACCTTC
>many|NA|TRBV30|TRBJ2-3
CAWNTGYTDTQYF
TGTGCCTGGAACACAGGGTATACAGATACGCAGTATTTT
>many|NA|TRBV21-1|TRBJ1-2
CASSKAPESRPLPSYGYTF
TGTGCCAGCAGCAAAGCCCCGGAGAGTCGGCCCTTACCCTCCTATGGCTACACCTTC
>many|TRBD1|TRBV7-2|TRBJ1-2
CASSLGQGAFGYTF
TGTGCCAGCAGCTTAGGACAGGGGGCTTTTGGCTACACCTTC
>many|NA|TRBV27|TRBJ2-2
CASSFRPFGAGELFF
NA